Following are 14 T cell receptor beta chains from one sample sequenced in a study of CD8 T cells in ankylosing spondylitis. Findings of the study overall: Characteristic of ankylosing spondylitis blood, it appeared, was a TCR beta motif comprising roughly 8 highly homologous variants.

TCRdb reanalysed the 5' RACE reads using MiXCR and keeps one entry per CDR3 protein. Here the sample spans 500,000 to 650,000 distinct CDR3 sequences, approximately 5% being singletons. Their antigens are not known. The sequencing sample was made of blood, either unsorted or a sorted T cell fraction (not recorded which). These receptors originate from a male donor with ankylosing spondylitis.

This clonotype was counted at least ten times. The V call is TRBV7-8, the J call TRBJ2-1; 9 nucleotides line up with TRBD2. Germline V gene lookup returns CDR1 SGHVS and CDR2 FQNEAQ. V was clipped by 1 base and J by 3 bases; unmatched bases: 1. The CDR3 totals 15 residues. CDR3: CASSLDSGSYNEQFF. The CDR3 region has the DNA TGTGCCAGCAGCTTAGATAGCGGGAGCTACAATGAGCAGTTCTTC.

In this sample, this clonotype turned up many times. As DNA, the CDR3 is TGTGCCAGCAGCTCACAGGGGCCCTCCTACGAGCAGTACTTC. It encodes CASSSQGPSYEQYF. The rearrangement links TRBV7-9 to TRBJ2-7; 7 bases are a match to TRBD1. The CDR3 is 14 amino acids. The V and J ends lost 4 bases and 0 bases, in that order; junction bases with no gene match: 3. The V gene's germline CDR1 is SEHNR and CDR2 FQNEAQ (reference sequence).

This clonotype was picked up many times. This sequence joins TRBV7-8 and TRBJ2-2, with D maybe TRBD1 (5 bases). Germline V lookup: CDR1 SGHVS, CDR2 FQNEAQ. This CDR3 has 15 amino acids. V was cut by 8 bases and J by 13 bases, with 26 bases left in between. This CDR3 is CASEITVGHHTRLFF. CDR3 DNA: TGTGCCAGCGAGATTACGGTTGGACACCATACCAGGCTGTTTTTT.

This clonotype was recorded at least ten times. V gene TRBV7-2 combines with J gene TRBJ2-3; D is unresolved. CDR1 is SGHTA and CDR2 is FQGNSA in the germline V gene. Trimming left V 5 bases short and J 6 bases short, with 12 bases between. CDR3 size: 13 residues. CDR3 region: CASSPTTWDTQYF. The CDR3 bases are TGTGCCAGCAGCCCTACGACTTGGGATACGCAGTATTTT.

This clonotype was seen ten or more times. The chain links TRBV4-3 to TRBJ2-2, with a possible D match to TRBD1 (5 bases). The CDR3 consists of 15 residues. Germline CDR1 is LGHNA and CDR2 is YSLEER. Trimming took off 0 bases at V and 3 bases at J, with 8 bases between the two ends. The CDR3: CASSQEAGYTGELFF. The DNA of the CDR3 is TGCGCCAGCAGCCAAGAGGCAGGGTACACCGGGGAGCTGTTTTTT.

There are many counts of this clonotype. The chain joins TRBV28 to TRBJ1-5; weak D call: TRBD1 (5 bases). The CDR3 runs to 16 residues. Germline lookup yields CDR1 MDHEN and CDR2 SYDVKM. The germline V and J ends were trimmed by 6 bases and 3 bases, with 18 bases remaining between them. CDR3 in DNA: TGTGCCAGCAGCCGCTGGGCGGCGGGGCCCAATCAGCCCCAGCATTTT. Translated, it gives CASSRWAAGPNQPQHF.

This clonotype was observed many times. The chain combines TRBV4-1 with TRBJ2-7, with TRBD2 matching 13 bases. The CDR3 is 15 residues long. The junction had 2 bases not matched to a gene; V was cut back by 2 bases and J by 4 bases. The V gene's germline CDR1 is MGHRA and CDR2 YSYEKL. Here the CDR3 reads CASSQILAGGYEQYF. In DNA form, the CDR3 reads TGCGCCAGCAGCCAAATACTAGCGGGAGGGTACGAGCAGTACTTC.

This clonotype showed up many times. The chain employs TRBV4-1 and TRBJ1-2; 9 bases fit TRBD1. This CDR3 spans 18 amino acids. Germline lookup yields CDR1 MGHRA and CDR2 YSYEKL. V lost 2 bases, J lost 8 bases, and 18 bases stayed unmatched. The CDR3 region is CASSQPLRGTGKSWGYTF. CDR3 DNA sequence: TGCGCCAGCAGCCAACCCCTAAGAGGGACAGGGAAATCGTGGGGCTACACCTTC.

This clonotype has ten or more counts. This chain links TRBV10-3 with TRBJ1-1; D not certain. V was trimmed by 10 bases and J by 5 bases, leaving 20 bases between them. This CDR3 spans 14 amino acids. Germline assignment: CDR1 ENHRY and CDR2 SYGVKD. This chain's CDR3 is CATRTYPQVTEAFF. CDR3 in DNA: TGTGCCACCCGGACCTACCCTCAGGTAACTGAAGCTTTCTTT.

On this clonotype itself: A read error may explain this, as a much larger clone is one base away. V and J are TRBV9 and TRBJ2-3; D remains ambiguous. CDR3 length: 17 residues. The ends were cut back, 3 bases at V and 1 base at J, with 18 bases in the middle. CDR1 and CDR2 (germline): SGDLS, YYNGEE. The CDR3 spells CASSDLNVKRGTDTQYF. CDR3 nucleotides: TGTGCCAGCAGCGACCTAAATGTTAAAAGGGGCACAGATACGCAGTATTTT.

Only a few counts were recorded for this clonotype. The chain joins TRBV10-3 to TRBJ2-7; possibly TRBD2 for D (7 bases). V lost 3 bases, J lost 0 bases, and 9 bases lay in between. The CDR3 totals 14 residues. CDR1 and CDR2 (germline): ENHRY, SYGVKD. CDR3 region: CAISEGGGSYEQYF. The CDR3 nucleotides are TGTGCCATCAGTGAAGGGGGGGGCTCCTACGAGCAGTACTTC.

This clonotype showed up many times. The chain employs TRBV7-2 and TRBJ1-4, with a possible D match to TRBD1 (5 bases). CDR3 length: 15 residues. V was clipped by 5 bases and J by 7 bases, with 17 bases between them. CDR1 and CDR2 (germline): SGHTA, FQGNSA. Here the CDR3 DNA reads TGTGCCAGCAGCGTAAAACAGGTCTTAGCTGAAAAACTGTTTTTT. Translated, it gives CASSVKQVLAEKLFF.

This chain connects TRBV24-1 to TRBJ2-2; possibly TRBD1 for D (5 bases). The CDR3 is 13 amino acids. Trimming left V 8 bases short and J 7 bases short, with 13 bases between. Germline assignment: CDR1 KGHDR and CDR2 SFDVKD. CDR3 sequence: CATTRQQDGELFF. The CDR3 DNA is TGTGCCACCACCCGACAACAGGACGGGGAGCTGTTTTTT.

V and J are TRBV20-1 and TRBJ1-4, with D hard to call. Germline V gives CDR1 DFQATT, CDR2 SNEGSKA (reference sequence). The CDR3 is made up of 13 amino acids. V was pared by 6 bases and J by 3 bases, with 11 bases between. CDR3 loop: CSAPSRANEKLFF. CDR3 coding DNA: TGCAGTGCCCCTTCAAGGGCTAATGAAAAACTGTTTTTT.